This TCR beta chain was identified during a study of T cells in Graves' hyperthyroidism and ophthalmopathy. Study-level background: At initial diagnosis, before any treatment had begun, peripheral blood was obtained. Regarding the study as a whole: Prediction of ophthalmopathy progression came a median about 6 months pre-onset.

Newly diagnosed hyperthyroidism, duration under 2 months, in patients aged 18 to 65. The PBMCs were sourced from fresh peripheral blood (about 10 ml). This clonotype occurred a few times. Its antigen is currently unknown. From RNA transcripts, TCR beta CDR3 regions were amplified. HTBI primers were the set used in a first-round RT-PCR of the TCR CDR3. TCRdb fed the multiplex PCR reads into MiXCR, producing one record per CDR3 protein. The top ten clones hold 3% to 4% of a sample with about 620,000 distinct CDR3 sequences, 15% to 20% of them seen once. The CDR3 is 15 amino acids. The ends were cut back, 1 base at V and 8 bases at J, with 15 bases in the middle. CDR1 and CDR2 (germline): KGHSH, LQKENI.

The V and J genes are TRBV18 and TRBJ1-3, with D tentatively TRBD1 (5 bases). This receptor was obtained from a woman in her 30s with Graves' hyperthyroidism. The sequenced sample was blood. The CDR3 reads CASSPQAGGRDTIYF. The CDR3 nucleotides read TGTGCCAGCTCACCACAAGCCGGGGGAAGGGACACCATATATTTT.